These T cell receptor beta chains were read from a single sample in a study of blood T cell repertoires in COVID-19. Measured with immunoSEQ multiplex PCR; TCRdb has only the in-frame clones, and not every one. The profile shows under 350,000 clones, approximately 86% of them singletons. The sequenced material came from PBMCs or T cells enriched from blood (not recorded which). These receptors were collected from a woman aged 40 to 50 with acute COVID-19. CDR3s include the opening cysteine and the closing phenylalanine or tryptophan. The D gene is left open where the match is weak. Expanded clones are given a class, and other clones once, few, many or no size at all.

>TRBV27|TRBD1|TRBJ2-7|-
TGTGCCAGCAACCGTCCAGGGACAGGCGAGCAGTACTTC
CASNRPGTGEQYF
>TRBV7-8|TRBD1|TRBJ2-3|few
TGTGCCAGCAGCCTAGTACCGGACAGGGTCACAGATACGCAGTATTTT
CASSLVPDRVTDTQYF
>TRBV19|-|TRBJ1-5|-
TGTGCCAGTAGCCCCCGGGGGTATAAGCAGCCCCAGCATTTT
CASSPRGYKQPQHF
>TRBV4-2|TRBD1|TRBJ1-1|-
TGTGCCAGCAGCCTCAATGACAGGGGTGAAGCTTTCTTT
CASSLNDRGEAFF
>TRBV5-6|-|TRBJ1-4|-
TGTGCCAGCAGCTTTCGAGGTGCTCGAGAAAAACTGTTTTTT
CASSFRGAREKLFF
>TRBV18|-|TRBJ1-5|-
TGTGCCAGCTCACCAACGGCGGGGGGCGGACAGCCCCAGCATTTT
CASSPTAGGGQPQHF
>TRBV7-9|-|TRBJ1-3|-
TGTGCCAGCAGCCTCCGACAGTCCCTCGGAAACACCATATATTTT
CASSLRQSLGNTIYF
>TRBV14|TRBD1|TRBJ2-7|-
TGTGCCAGCAGCCCGGACAGGGGCCTACGAAAGCAGTACTTC
CASSPDRGLRKQYF
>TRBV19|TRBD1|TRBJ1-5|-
TGTGCCAGTAGTATAGCTTGGGACAGGGTCGCGCTTGAGGATCAGCCCCAGCATTTT
CASSIAWDRVALEDQPQHF
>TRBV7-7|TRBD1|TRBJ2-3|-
TGTGCCAGCAGCTTATCCCGGGACAGGGGAATAGATACGCAGTATTTT
CASSLSRDRGIDTQYF
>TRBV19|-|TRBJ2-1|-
TGTGCCAGTAGTGACCCCCGACTAGGAAAGTTCTTC
CASSDPRLGKFF
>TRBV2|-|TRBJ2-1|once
TGTGCCACCACAGCCCAGACGATAACCTACAATGAGCAGTTCTTC
CATTAQTITYNEQFF
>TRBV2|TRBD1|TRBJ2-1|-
TGTGCCAGCAGTGCGGGGACAGAATCCTACAATGAGCAGTTCTTC
CASSAGTESYNEQFF
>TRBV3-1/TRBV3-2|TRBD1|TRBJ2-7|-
TGTGCCAGCAGCCTCGTTGGGACAGGAAACTACGAGCAGTACTTC
CASSLVGTGNYEQYF
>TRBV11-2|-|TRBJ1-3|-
TGTGCCAGCAGCTTAACCCCGAGGACAATCGGAAACACCATATATTTT
CASSLTPRTIGNTIYF
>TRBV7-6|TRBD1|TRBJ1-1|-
TGTGCCAGCAGCCGCATCCCGGGACAGGGGATAAACACTGAAGCTTTCTTT
CASSRIPGQGINTEAFF
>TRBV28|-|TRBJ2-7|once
TGTGCCAGCAGTTTCTCCCTCTCCTACGAGCAGTACTTC
CASSFSLSYEQYF
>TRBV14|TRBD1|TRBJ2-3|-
TGTGCCAGCAGCCAAGAGGGGACAGGGGTTTTGGATACGCAGTATTTT
CASSQEGTGVLDTQYF
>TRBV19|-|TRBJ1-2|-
TGTGCCAGTAGTAGGACTGGTAACTATGGAGGCTACACCTTC
CASSRTGNYGGYTF
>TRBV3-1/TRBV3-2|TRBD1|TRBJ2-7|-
TGTGCCAGCGGGCAACGACAGGGGGGGATCTACGAGCAGTACTTC
CASGQRQGGIYEQYF
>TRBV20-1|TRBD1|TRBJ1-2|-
TGCAGTGCTAGTCCCGGGCAGGGGGCGATTGGCTACACCTTC
CSASPGQGAIGYTF
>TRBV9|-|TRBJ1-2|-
TGTGCCAGCAGCGTAGGAGGGTTCGGCTACACCTTC
CASSVGGFGYTF
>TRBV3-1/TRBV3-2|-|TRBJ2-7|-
TGTGCCAGCAAATTCCTTGGGGCTTACGAGCAGTACTTC
CASKFLGAYEQYF
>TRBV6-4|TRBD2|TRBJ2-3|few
TGTGCCAGCAGTCTAGCGGGAGGCGGTAACACAGATACGCAGTATTTT
CASSLAGGGNTDTQYF
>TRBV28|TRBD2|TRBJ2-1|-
TGTGCCAGCAGTCTTGCGGCAGCGGGAGTCGATGAGCAGTTCTTC
CASSLAAAGVDEQFF
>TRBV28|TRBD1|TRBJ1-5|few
TGTGCCAGCAGTTTGCCAGGGGGTGGGGGCTACAATCAGCCCCAGCATTTT
CASSLPGGGGYNQPQHF
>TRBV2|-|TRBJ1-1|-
TGTGCCAGCAGTGGATCCCTGAGAACTGAAGCTTTCTTT
CASSGSLRTEAFF
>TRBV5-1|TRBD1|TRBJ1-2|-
TGCGCCAGCAGCTTGGCACCCACTAGGGACAGATCCTATGGCTACACCTTC
CASSLAPTRDRSYGYTF
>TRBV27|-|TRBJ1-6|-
TGTGCCAGCCGTCAACTCACAGGGTACAACTCACCCCTCCACTTT
CASRQLTGYNSPLHF
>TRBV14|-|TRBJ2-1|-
TGTGCCAGCAGCCAAGATACTAGGACCGAGCAGTTCTTC
CASSQDTRTEQFF
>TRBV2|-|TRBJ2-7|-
TGTGCCAGCAGTGTTCTAGATTTCTCCTACGAGCAGTACTTC
CASSVLDFSYEQYF
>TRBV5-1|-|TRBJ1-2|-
TGCGCCAGCAGCTTGGGACCGGGAGGCTACACCTTC
CASSLGPGGYTF
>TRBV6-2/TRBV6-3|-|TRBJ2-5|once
TGTGCCAGCAGCTCAGTCCAGGGCCAAGAGACCCAGTACTTC
CASSSVQGQETQYF
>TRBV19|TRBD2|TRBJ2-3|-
TGTGCCAGTGACGGGGGGGATACGCAGTATTTT
CASDGGDTQYF
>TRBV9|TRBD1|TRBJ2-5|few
TGTGCCAGCAGCACGGGGACAGGAAGGGCGTGGGAGACCCAGTACTTC
CASSTGTGRAWETQYF
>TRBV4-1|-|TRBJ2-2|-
TGCGCCAGCAGCCAAGGCGGGACAGTGAACACCGGGGAGCTGTTTTTT
CASSQGGTVNTGELFF
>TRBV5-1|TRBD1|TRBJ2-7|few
TGCGCCAGCAGCTCCAGACAGGGACCCTACGAGCAGTACTTC
CASSSRQGPYEQYF
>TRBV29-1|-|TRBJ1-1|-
TGCAGCGTTGAAGAGCAGGGAATGAACACTGAAGCTTTCTTT
CSVEEQGMNTEAFF
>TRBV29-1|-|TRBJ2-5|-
TGCAGCGTTGGGGTAGGGGCAGAGACCCAGTACTTC
CSVGVGAETQYF
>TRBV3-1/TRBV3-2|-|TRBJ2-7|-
TGTGCCAGCAGCAGTACAGGGCAGAACGAGCAGTACTTC
CASSSTGQNEQYF
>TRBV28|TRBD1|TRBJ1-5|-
TGTGCCAGCACCATATCAGGGGGCAGTCAGCCCCAGCATTTT
CASTISGGSQPQHF
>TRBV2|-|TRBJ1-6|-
TGTGCCAGCAGTTACCCCTCTATTTATAATTCACCCCTCCACTTT
CASSYPSIYNSPLHF
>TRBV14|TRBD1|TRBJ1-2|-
TGTGCCAGCAGCCAATTCGGGACAGGCAAAGGCGGCTACACCTTC
CASSQFGTGKGGYTF
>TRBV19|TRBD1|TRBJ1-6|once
TGTGCCAGTAGTATATGGGACAGGGGTCGTCGCTTT
CASSIWDRGRRF
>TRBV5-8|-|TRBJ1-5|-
TGTGCCAGCAGCTCGGGTACAGGCAGCCCGGAGAATCAGCCCCAGCATTTT
CASSSGTGSPENQPQHF
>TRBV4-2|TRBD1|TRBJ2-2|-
TGTGCCAGCAGCCAAGACCTCGCAGGGGGTGGGACCGGGGAGCTGTTTTTT
CASSQDLAGGGTGELFF
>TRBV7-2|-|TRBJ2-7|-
TGTGCCAGCAGCCGCTCATCGGGACTCCGAGCGGAGCAGTACTTC
CASSRSSGLRAEQYF
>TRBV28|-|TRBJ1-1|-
TGTGCCAGCAGTCCCTTAACACGGGGTTCCACTGAAGCTTTCTTT
CASSPLTRGSTEAFF
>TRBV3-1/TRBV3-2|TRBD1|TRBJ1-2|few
TGTGCCAGCAGCCAAGGACAGGGCGGGAGGGGAGGCTACACCTTC
CASSQGQGGRGGYTF
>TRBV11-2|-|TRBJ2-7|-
TGTGCCAGCAGCTTCTGGGGCCAGTCCTACGAGCAGTACTTC
CASSFWGQSYEQYF
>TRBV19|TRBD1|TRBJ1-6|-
TGTGCCAGTAGTACGACAGGGAATTCACCCCTCCACTTT
CASSTTGNSPLHF
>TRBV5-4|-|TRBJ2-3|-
TGTGCCAGCAGCTCCTTCATCACTAGCACAGATACGCAGTATTTT
CASSSFITSTDTQYF
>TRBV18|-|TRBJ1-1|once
TGTGCCAGCTCAAAAGACAGAGACACTGAAGCTTTCTTT
CASSKDRDTEAFF